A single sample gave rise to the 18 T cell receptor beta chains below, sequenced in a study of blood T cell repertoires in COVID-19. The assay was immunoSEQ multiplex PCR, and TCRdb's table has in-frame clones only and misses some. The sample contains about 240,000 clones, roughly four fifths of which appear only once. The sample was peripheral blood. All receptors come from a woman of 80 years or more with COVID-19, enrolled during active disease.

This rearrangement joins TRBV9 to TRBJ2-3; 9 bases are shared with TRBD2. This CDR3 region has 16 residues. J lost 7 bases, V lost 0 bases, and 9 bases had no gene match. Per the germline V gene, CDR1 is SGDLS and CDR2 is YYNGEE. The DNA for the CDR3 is TGTGCCAGCAGCGTAGCGCTTTTAAGCGGGGGGAATACGCAGTATTTT. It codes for CASSVALLSGGNTQYF. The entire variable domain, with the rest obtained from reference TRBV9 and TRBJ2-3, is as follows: DSGVTQTPKHLITATGQRVTLRCSPRSGDLSVYWYQQSLDQGLQFLIQYYNGEERAKGNILERFSAQQFPDLHSELNLSSLELGDSALYFCASSVALLSGGNTQYFGPGTRLTVL.

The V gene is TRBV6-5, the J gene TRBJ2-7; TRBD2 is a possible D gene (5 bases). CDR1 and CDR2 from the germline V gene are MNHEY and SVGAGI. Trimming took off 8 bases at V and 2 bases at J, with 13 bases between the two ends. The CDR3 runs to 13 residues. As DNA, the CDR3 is TGTGCCAGCTCTGAATCCGGGACCTACGAGCAGTACTTC. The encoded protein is CASSESGTYEQYF.

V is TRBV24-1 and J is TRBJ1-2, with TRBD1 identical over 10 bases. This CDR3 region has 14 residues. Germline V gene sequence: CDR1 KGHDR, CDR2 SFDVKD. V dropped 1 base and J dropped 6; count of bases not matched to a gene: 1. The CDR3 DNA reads TGTGCCACCAGTGATTTAGGACAGGGGGATGGCTACACCTTC. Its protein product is CATSDLGQGDGYTF.

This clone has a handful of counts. The CDR3 loop is CASSEARQIRANSPLHF. As DNA, the CDR3 is TGTGCCAGCAGTGAAGCCAGACAGATTAGGGCTAATTCACCCCTCCACTTT. This chain uses TRBV6-1 with TRBJ1-6, with D perhaps TRBD1 (5 bases). This CDR3 comprises 17 residues. Trimming removed 0 bases from V and 6 bases from J, with 15 bases in between. The germline V gene encodes CDR1 MNHNS and CDR2 SASEGT.

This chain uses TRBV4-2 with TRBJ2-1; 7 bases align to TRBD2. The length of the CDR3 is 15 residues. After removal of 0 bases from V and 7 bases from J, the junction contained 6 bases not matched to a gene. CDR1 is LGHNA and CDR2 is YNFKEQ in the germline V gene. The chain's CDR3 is CASSQDGGSKNEQFF. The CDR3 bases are TGTGCCAGCAGCCAAGATGGCGGGAGTAAGAATGAGCAGTTCTTC.

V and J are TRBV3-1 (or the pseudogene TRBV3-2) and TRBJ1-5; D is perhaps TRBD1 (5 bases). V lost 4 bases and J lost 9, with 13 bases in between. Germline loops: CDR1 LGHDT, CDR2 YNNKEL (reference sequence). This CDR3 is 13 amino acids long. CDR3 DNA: TGTGCCAGCAGCCTCGGACAAGGTTCGCCCCAGCATTTT. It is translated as CASSLGQGSPQHF.

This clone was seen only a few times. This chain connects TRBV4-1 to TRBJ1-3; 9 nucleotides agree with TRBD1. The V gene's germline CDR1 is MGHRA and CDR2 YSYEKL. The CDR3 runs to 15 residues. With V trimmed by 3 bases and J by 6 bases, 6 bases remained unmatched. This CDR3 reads CASSHPGQGQNTIYF. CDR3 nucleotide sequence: TGCGCCAGCAGCCACCCGGGACAGGGACAAAACACCATATATTTT.

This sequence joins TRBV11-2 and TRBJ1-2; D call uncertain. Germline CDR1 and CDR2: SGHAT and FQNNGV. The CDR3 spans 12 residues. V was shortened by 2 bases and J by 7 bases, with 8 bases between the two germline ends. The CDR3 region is CASSLNSGGYTF. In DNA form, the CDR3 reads TGTGCCAGCAGCTTAAACAGCGGTGGCTACACCTTC.

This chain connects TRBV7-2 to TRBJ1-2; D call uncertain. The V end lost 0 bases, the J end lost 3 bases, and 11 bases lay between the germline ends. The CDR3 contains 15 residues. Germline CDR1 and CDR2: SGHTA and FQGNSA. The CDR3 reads CASSLAGVTDYGYTF. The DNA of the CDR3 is TGTGCCAGCAGCTTAGCAGGAGTGACTGACTATGGCTACACCTTC.

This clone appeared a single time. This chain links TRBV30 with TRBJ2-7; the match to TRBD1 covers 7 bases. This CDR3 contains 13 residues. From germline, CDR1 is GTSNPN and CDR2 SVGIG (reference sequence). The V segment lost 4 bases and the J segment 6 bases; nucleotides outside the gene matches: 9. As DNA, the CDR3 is TGTGCCTGGACTACAGGGGCGGTGGGCGAGCAGTACTTC. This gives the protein CAWTTGAVGEQYF. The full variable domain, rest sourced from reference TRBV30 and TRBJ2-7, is SQTIHQWPATLVQPVGSPLSLECTVEGTSNPNLYWYRQAAGRGLQLLFYSVGIGQISSEVPQNLSASRPQDRQFILSSKKLLLSDSGFYLCAWTTGAVGEQYFGPGTRLTVT.

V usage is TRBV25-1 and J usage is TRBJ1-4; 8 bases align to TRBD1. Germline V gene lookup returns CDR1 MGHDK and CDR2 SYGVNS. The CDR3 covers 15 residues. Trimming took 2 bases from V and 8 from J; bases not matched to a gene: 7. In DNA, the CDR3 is TGTGCCAGCAGTGAACCGGGGACAGGCGGCGAAAAACTGTTTTTT. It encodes CASSEPGTGGEKLFF.

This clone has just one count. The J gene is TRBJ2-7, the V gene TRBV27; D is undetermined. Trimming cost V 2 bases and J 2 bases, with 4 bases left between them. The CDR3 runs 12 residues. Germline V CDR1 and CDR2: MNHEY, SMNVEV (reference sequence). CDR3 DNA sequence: TGTGCCAGCAGTTTACCCGCCTACGAGCAGTACTTC. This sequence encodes CASSLPAYEQYF.

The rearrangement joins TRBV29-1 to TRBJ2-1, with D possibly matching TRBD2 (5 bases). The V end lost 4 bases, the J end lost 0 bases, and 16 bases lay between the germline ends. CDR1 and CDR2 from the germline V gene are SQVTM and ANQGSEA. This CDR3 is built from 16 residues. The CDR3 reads CSVVGAEESSYNEQFF. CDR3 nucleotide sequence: TGCAGCGTTGTGGGAGCGGAGGAGAGCTCCTACAATGAGCAGTTCTTC.

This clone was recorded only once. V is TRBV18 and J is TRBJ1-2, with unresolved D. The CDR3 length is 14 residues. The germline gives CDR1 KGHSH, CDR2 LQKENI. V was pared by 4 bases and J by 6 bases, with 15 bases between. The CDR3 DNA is TGTGCCAGCTCACTGTTAACCTCCCAGGATGGCTACACCTTC. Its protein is CASSLLTSQDGYTF.

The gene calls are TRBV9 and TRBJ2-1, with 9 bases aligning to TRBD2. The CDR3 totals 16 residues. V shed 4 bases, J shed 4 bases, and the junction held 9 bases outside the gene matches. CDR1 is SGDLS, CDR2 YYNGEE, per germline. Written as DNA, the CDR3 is TGTGCCAGCAGCCCTCAAAGCGGGGGGCTTTACAATGAGCAGTTCTTC. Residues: CASSPQSGGLYNEQFF. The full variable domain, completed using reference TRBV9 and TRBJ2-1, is DSGVTQTPKHLITATGQRVTLRCSPRSGDLSVYWYQQSLDQGLQFLIQYYNGEERAKGNILERFSAQQFPDLHSELNLSSLELGDSALYFCASSPQSGGLYNEQFFGPGTRLTVL.

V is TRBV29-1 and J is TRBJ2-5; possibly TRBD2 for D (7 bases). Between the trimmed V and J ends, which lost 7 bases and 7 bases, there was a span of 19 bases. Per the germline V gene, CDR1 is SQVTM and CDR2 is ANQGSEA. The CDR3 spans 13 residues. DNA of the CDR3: TGCAGCGCCGTGCAGGGGAGGGCAGGGACCCAGTACTTC. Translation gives CSAVQGRAGTQYF.

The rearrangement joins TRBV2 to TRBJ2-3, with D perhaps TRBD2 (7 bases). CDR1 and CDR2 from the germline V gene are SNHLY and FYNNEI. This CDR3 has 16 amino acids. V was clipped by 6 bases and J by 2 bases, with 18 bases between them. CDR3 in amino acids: CASRAGARGFTDTQYF. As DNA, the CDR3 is TGTGCCAGCAGGGCGGGGGCGCGGGGTTTCACAGATACGCAGTATTTT. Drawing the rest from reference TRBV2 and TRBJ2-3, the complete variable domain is EPEVTQTPSHQVTQMGQEVILRCVPISNHLYFYWYRQILGQKVEFLVSFYNNEISEKSEIFDDQFSVERPDGSNFTLKIRSTKLEDSAMYFCASRAGARGFTDTQYFGPGTRLTVL.

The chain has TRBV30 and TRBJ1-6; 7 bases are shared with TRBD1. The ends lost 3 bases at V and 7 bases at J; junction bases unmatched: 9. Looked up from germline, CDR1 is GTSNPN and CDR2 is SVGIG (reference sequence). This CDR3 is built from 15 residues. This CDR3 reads CAWRANRGFNSPLHF. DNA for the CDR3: TGTGCCTGGAGAGCAAACAGGGGTTTCAATTCACCCCTCCACTTT.